The sequence of this T cell receptor beta chain was determined in a study of blood T cells in healthy people across ages. Study context: Template switching caught about one barcoded beta molecule for each two T cells.

For the second PCR, which ran for roughly 7 to 11 cycles, a sample-barcoded 5' primer and a J-beta primer mix were used. At least 2.5 million CDR3-containing paired-end reads were obtained per sample. TCRdb reprocessed the 5' RACE reads with MiXCR, giving one entry per CDR3 protein. Of 1.5 million to 2 million distinct CDR3 sequences listed, 28% were seen once; the top ten hold 7.7%. This CDR3 comprises 16 residues. Deletions cut 6 bases from V and 0 bases from J, with 15 bases between. Germline V gene data show CDR1 as MNHNS and CDR2 as SASEGT. Regarding the study as a whole: Researchers report that TCR beta diversity correlated strongly with naive T cell percentage.

This clonotype came up once. The antigen is not known. The sequencing sample was made of blood. This chain joins TRBV6-1 and TRBJ2-4; TRBD1 is a possible D gene (5 bases). This receptor was obtained from a woman in her 30s in good health. In DNA form, the CDR3 reads TGTGCCAGCAGGGACCAGGGCAGTTTAGCCAAAAACATTCAGTACTTC. Its translation: CASRDQGSLAKNIQYF.